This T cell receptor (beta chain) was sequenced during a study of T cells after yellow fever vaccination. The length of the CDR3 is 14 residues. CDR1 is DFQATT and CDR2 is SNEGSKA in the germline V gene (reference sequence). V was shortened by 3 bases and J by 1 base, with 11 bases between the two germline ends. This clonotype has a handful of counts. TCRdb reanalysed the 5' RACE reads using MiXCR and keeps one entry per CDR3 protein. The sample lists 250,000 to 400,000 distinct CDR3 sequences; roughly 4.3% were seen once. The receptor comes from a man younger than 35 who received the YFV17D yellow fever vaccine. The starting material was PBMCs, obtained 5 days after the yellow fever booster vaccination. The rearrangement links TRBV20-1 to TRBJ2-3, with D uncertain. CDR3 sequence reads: CSASSGPGTDTQYF. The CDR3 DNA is TGCAGTGCTAGCTCCGGACCTGGCACAGATACGCAGTATTTT.